What follows is one T cell receptor beta chain and its context. Per germline, CDR1 ENHRY and CDR2 SYGVKD. This CDR3 is built from 16 residues. V shed 0 bases and J 3 bases; nucleotides not matched to a gene: 4. Original processing notes: Amplification with reference gene primers provided the estimates of nucleated cell counts. Libraries were prepared by immunoSEQ multiplex PCR; TCRdb keeps only in-frame clonotypes and omits some of them. V and J calls and clone size come straight from that table; D and trimming were deduced from the DNA. In the table there are hundreds of thousands of clones, 88% of which are singletons. The data stem from a study of blood T cell repertoires in COVID-19. Study overall: The cDNA or gDNA used as material had been derived from T cells, B-cell-depleted T cells, or PBMCs.

Material for sequencing was PBMCs or T cells enriched from blood (not recorded which). The clonotype comes from a woman under 30 who had been exposed to COVID-19. This chain connects TRBV10-3 to TRBJ1-4; 7 bases map to TRBD1. Here the CDR3 DNA reads TGTGCCATCAGTGAGTCCCCGACAGGGCCTAATGAAAAACTGTTTTTT. It codes for CAISESPTGPNEKLFF.